The next 26 T cell receptor beta chains were all read from a single sample in a study of sequential checkpoint blockade in melanoma. Documented treatment: randomized to nivolumab then ipilimumab (arm A) or the reverse (arm B). The protocol was immunoSEQ multiplex PCR, while the TCRdb copy is restricted to in-frame clones and leaves out a portion. The sample records 26,000 or so clones, about 89% being singletons. The sample here was CD8+ T cells sorted from blood (inferred from file names), taken from a patient given nivolumab and ipilimumab in sequence. These receptors all stem from a human donor with melanoma.

On this clone: At the DNA level, this CDR3 is encoded by other sequences in the same sample as well. This chain links TRBV9 with TRBJ2-3; 10 nucleotides agree with TRBD2. The CDR3 spans 14 residues. Germline V lookup: CDR1 SGDLS, CDR2 YYNGEE. Unmatched junction bases numbered 0, after V lost 2 bases and J lost 3 bases. The CDR3 coding sequence is TGTGCCAGCAGCGTTAGCGGGGGGACAGATACGCAGTATTTT. It codes for CASSVSGGTDTQYF.

The chain is built from TRBV19 and TRBJ2-3, with 8 bases lining up with TRBD1. CDR1 and CDR2 from the germline V gene are LNHDA and SQIVND (reference sequence). V lost 5 bases and J lost 1; bases outside the gene matches: 8. This CDR3 region has 16 residues. The chain's CDR3 is CASSPRQGWGTDTQYF. The CDR3 nucleotides read TGTGCCAGTAGTCCTCGACAGGGGTGGGGCACAGATACGCAGTATTTT.

The V gene is TRBV10-3, the J gene TRBJ2-1, with TRBD2 matching over 13 bases. This CDR3 comprises 15 residues. Losses at the gene ends were 4 bases for V and 6 bases for J; bases not matched to a gene: 3. Germline V gives CDR1 ENHRY, CDR2 SYGVKD. The CDR3 spells CAISGGTSGTNEQFF. As DNA, the CDR3 is TGTGCCATCAGTGGAGGGACTAGCGGGACCAATGAGCAGTTCTTC.

The chain recombines TRBV7-9 with TRBJ2-7; TRBD1 might be the D (6 bases). Germline V gene sequence: CDR1 SEHNR, CDR2 FQNEAQ (reference sequence). V was cut by 5 bases and J by 2 bases, with 13 bases left in between. The length of the CDR3 is 14 residues. This chain's CDR3 is CASSLGQSPYEQYF. For the CDR3, the DNA is TGTGCCAGCAGCCTTGGACAGTCCCCCTACGAGCAGTACTTC.

The rearrangement joins TRBV28 to TRBJ2-2; 7 bases map to TRBD2. Unmatched junction bases numbered 6, after V lost 2 bases and J lost 0 bases. The CDR3 length is 17 residues. CDR1 is MDHEN and CDR2 is SYDVKM in the germline V gene. In nucleotides, the CDR3 is TGTGCCAGCAGTTTAACGCAACTAGCGTCGAACACCGGGGAGCTGTTTTTT. Residues: CASSLTQLASNTGELFF. Filled out from reference TRBV28 and TRBJ2-2, the complete variable domain reads DVKVTQSSRYLVKRTGEKVFLECVQDMDHENMFWYRQDPGLGLRLIYFSYDVKMKEKGDIPEGYSVSREKKERFSLILESASTNQTSMYLCASSLTQLASNTGELFFGEGSRLTVL.

The chain joins TRBV6-6 to TRBJ2-7; 8 bases line up with TRBD1. The germline gives CDR1 MNHNY, CDR2 SVGAGI (reference sequence). The J segment lost 8 bases and the V segment lost 6 bases, leaving 9 bases of the junction unmatched. CDR3 length: 13 residues. In nucleotides, the CDR3 is TGTGCCAGCAGGCCGGGACAGGCTGTACAGCAGTACTTC. Translated, it gives CASRPGQAVQQYF.

The chain employs TRBV19 and TRBJ2-2; D perhaps matches TRBD1 (5 bases). The CDR3 consists of 12 residues. Germline lookup yields CDR1 LNHDA and CDR2 SQIVND (reference sequence). The CDR3 nucleotides are TGTGCTGTTGGACAGAACACCGGGGAGCTGTTTTTT. This translates into CAVGQNTGELFF.

This chain joins TRBV28 and TRBJ1-5, with TRBD1 as a possible D gene (6 bases). The CDR3 totals 15 residues. V lost 7 bases, J lost 3 bases, and 16 bases lay in between. Germline V lookup: CDR1 MDHEN, CDR2 SYDVKM. In nucleotides, the CDR3 is TGTGCCAGCATTCTGCAGGGACAATCCAATCAGCCCCAGCATTTT. Encoded protein: CASILQGQSNQPQHF.

This chain links TRBV7-2 with TRBJ2-3; maybe TRBD2 (6 bases). Germline V lookup: CDR1 SGHTA, CDR2 FQGNSA. CDR3 size: 15 residues. The V gene lost 4 bases and the J gene lost 0 bases, with 11 bases spanning the gap. The CDR3 coding sequence is TGTGCCAGCAGCTGGGTTGGGACTAGCACAGATACGCAGTATTTT. It translates to CASSWVGTSTDTQYF.

The J gene is TRBJ2-1, the V gene TRBV5-1; TRBD2 matches at 14 bases. Germline V gene data show CDR1 as SGHRS and CDR2 as YFSETQ. V trimming: 3 bases; J trimming: 0 bases; junction bases outside the gene matches: 2. The CDR3 runs 17 residues. The DNA of the CDR3 is TGCGCCAGCAGCTCCGGACTAGCGGGGGGCTCCTACAATGAGCAGTTCTTC. Translating gives CASSSGLAGGSYNEQFF.

This clone was recorded only once. The CDR3 coding sequence is TGTGCCAGCAGTTTATGGGGAGTTGGAACAGATACGCAGTATTTT. Translation: CASSLWGVGTDTQYF. The chain combines TRBV27 with TRBJ2-3; D is perhaps TRBD2 (5 bases). The CDR3 runs 15 residues. Germline CDR1 is MNHEY and CDR2 is SMNVEV (reference sequence). V was clipped by 1 base and J by 3 bases, with 11 bases between them.

The chain employs TRBV6-4 and TRBJ1-3; TRBD1 aligns across 12 bases. The CDR3 is made up of 19 amino acids. V dropped 6 bases and J dropped 8; count of bases not matched to a gene: 20. Germline V gene sequence: CDR1 MRHNA, CDR2 SNTAGT. The CDR3 reads CASRNLRDRGLRVVDTIYF. As DNA, the CDR3 is TGTGCCAGCAGGAACCTAAGGGACAGGGGGCTACGAGTCGTGGACACCATATATTTT.

The chain joins TRBV28 to TRBJ2-2; D gene uncertain. The CDR3 consists of 14 residues. V was clipped by 3 bases and J by 5 bases, with 10 bases between them. Germline V CDR1 and CDR2: MDHEN, SYDVKM. CDR3 nucleotides: TGTGCCAGCAGTTTCGGGTCCTCAACCGGGGAGCTGTTTTTT. Translation: CASSFGSSTGELFF. The entire variable domain, with the rest obtained from reference TRBV28 and TRBJ2-2, is as follows: DVKVTQSSRYLVKRTGEKVFLECVQDMDHENMFWYRQDPGLGLRLIYFSYDVKMKEKGDIPEGYSVSREKKERFSLILESASTNQTSMYLCASSFGSSTGELFFGEGSRLTVL.

CDR3 nucleotide sequence: TGTGCCTGGGACAGCTCTGGAAACACCATATATTTT. It specifies CAWDSSGNTIYF. This chain connects TRBV30 to TRBJ1-3; TRBD1 might be the D (5 bases). Germline CDR1 GTSNPN, CDR2 SVGIG (reference sequence). The CDR3 is 12 residues long. V was shortened by 5 bases and J by 0 bases, with 5 bases between the two germline ends.

The chain combines TRBV9 with TRBJ2-3, with 12 bases identical to TRBD2. CDR3 length: 16 amino acids. In germline, CDR1 is SGDLS, CDR2 YYNGEE. The V and J ends lost 2 bases and 2 bases, in that order; junction bases with no gene match: 3. CDR3 loop: CASSVGTSGSTDTQYF. The CDR3 DNA is TGTGCCAGCAGCGTCGGGACTAGCGGGTCCACAGATACGCAGTATTTT.

The rearrangement links TRBV7-9 to TRBJ2-1; 7 nucleotides match TRBD1. The V gene end was trimmed by 2 bases and the J gene end by 1 base; junction bases not matched to a gene: 2. The CDR3 runs to 15 residues. The V gene's germline CDR1 is SEHNR and CDR2 FQNEAQ (reference sequence). CDR3 bases: TGTGCCAGCAGCTTAACGACAGGGTCCTACAATGAGCAGTTCTTC. It codes for CASSLTTGSYNEQFF.

The chain couples TRBV5-6 to TRBJ1-1; D is unresolved. Germline V gene lookup returns CDR1 SGHDT and CDR2 YYEEEE. The V end was cut by 1 base, the J end by 7 bases, with 11 bases between. This CDR3 is 13 amino acids long. The CDR3 DNA sequence: TGTGCCAGCAGCTTGTGGCAGGCACTTGAAGCTTTCTTT. The encoded protein is CASSLWQALEAFF.

The genes are TRBV28 and TRBJ1-3; D is possibly TRBD1 (5 bases). Germline values: CDR1 MDHEN, CDR2 SYDVKM. The CDR3 is 15 residues long. V lost 2 bases and J lost 2, with 10 bases in between. Here the CDR3 DNA reads TGTGCCAGCAGTTTACAGGGAATTACTGGAAACACCATATATTTT. Translated, it gives CASSLQGITGNTIYF.

The V gene is TRBV27, the J gene TRBJ2-7, with no clear D. In germline, CDR1 is MNHEY, CDR2 SMNVEV (reference sequence). V lost 6 bases and J 4 bases, leaving 13 bases between the germline ends. The CDR3 has 13 residues. The chain's CDR3 is CASRRNGAYEQYF. CDR3 nucleotides: TGTGCCAGCAGAAGAAACGGAGCATACGAGCAGTACTTC.

CDR3 protein: CASSFGQRETQYF. The CDR3 region has the DNA TGTGCCAGCAGCTTTGGGCAGCGGGAGACCCAGTACTTC. This chain joins TRBV7-8 and TRBJ2-5, with D maybe TRBD2 (5 bases). This CDR3 has 13 residues. V was shortened by 3 bases and J by 5 bases, with 10 bases between the two germline ends. The V gene's germline CDR1 is SGHVS and CDR2 FQNEAQ. Using reference TRBV7-8 and TRBJ2-5 for the parts outside the CDR3, the full variable domain is GAGVSQSPRYKVAKRGQDVALRCDPISGHVSLFWYQQALGQGPEFLTYFQNEAQLDKSGLPSDRFFAERPEGSVSTLKIQRTQQEDSAVYLCASSFGQRETQYFGPGTRLLVL.

J is TRBJ1-3 and V is TRBV19; D call uncertain. The V gene's germline CDR1 is LNHDA and CDR2 SQIVND (reference sequence). This CDR3 comprises 15 residues. Trimming removed 8 bases at V and 3 bases at J, with 17 bases between. CDR3 sequence (DNA): TGTGCCAGTCACGGGGTCGGAGGGAATGGAAACACCATATATTTT. As protein: CASHGVGGNGNTIYF.

In this sample, this clone turned up once. This sequence joins TRBV4-2 and TRBJ1-5, with 7 nucleotides matching TRBD1. Per the germline V gene, CDR1 is LGHNA and CDR2 is YNFKEQ. This CDR3 comprises 17 residues. Trimming at V came to 2 bases and at J to 2 bases, leaving 9 bases not matched to a gene. The CDR3 region has the DNA TGTGCCAGCAGCCAACCATACAGGGGATCGGGCAATCAGCCCCAGCATTTT. Protein product: CASSQPYRGSGNQPQHF.

The chain joins TRBV28 to TRBJ2-1, with 11 positions matching TRBD2. The CDR3 covers 17 residues. Germline loops: CDR1 MDHEN, CDR2 SYDVKM. V lost 3 bases and J lost 5; bases outside the gene matches: 9. The CDR3 loop reads CASSLMTSGIFHNEQFF. CDR3 sequence (DNA): TGTGCCAGCAGTTTGATGACTAGCGGGATTTTCCACAATGAGCAGTTCTTC.

The gene calls are TRBV27 and TRBJ2-7; the match to TRBD1 covers 8 bases. The CDR3 is 14 residues long. V lost 2 bases to trimming and J lost 3 bases; unmatched junction nucleotides: 3. Germline CDR1 and CDR2: MNHEY and SMNVEV (reference sequence). The DNA of the CDR3 is TGTGCCAGCAGTTTAGGACAGGGAATCTACGAGCAGTACTTC. Encoded protein: CASSLGQGIYEQYF.

The rearrangement links TRBV13 to TRBJ2-7; tentative D call: TRBD2 (5 bases). Deletions cut 5 bases from V and 2 bases from J, with 16 bases between. Germline V gene data show CDR1 as PRHDT and CDR2 as FYEKMQ (reference sequence). The CDR3 has 15 amino acids. CDR3 nucleotides: TGTGCCAGCAGCCCAGAGGGCGGGTATCCCTACGAGCAGTACTTC. Its protein product is CASSPEGGYPYEQYF. The complete variable domain, with remaining parts taken from reference TRBV13 and TRBJ2-7, reads AAGVIQSPRHLIKEKRETATLKCYPIPRHDTVYWYQQGPGQDPQFLISFYEKMQSDKGSIPDRFSAQQFSDYHSELNMSSLELGDSALYFCASSPEGGYPYEQYFGPGTRLTVT.

This chain connects TRBV19 to TRBJ2-5, with D perhaps matching TRBD2 (7 bases). V dropped 3 bases and J dropped 5 bases, with 16 bases sitting between them. This CDR3 has 15 amino acids. Germline CDR1 reads LNHDA; CDR2 reads SQIVND (reference sequence). CDR3 nucleotides: TGTGCCAGTAGTATGGGGGGGGCAGGGGTCGAGACCCAGTACTTC. It translates to CASSMGGAGVETQYF.